Reported below is one TCR beta chain. This specimen includes other DNA sequences encoding the same CDR3. Germline V gene data show CDR1 as SGDLS and CDR2 as YYNGEE. This CDR3 contains 14 residues. Trimming left V 0 bases short and J 1 base short, with 7 bases between. In the original analysis: Amplification with reference gene primers provided the estimates of nucleated cell counts. Generated by immunoSEQ multiplex PCR, the TCRdb table keeps only in-frame clones and is missing some. That table supplies the V and J calls and clone size; D and trimming were determined from the DNA. The sample has about 80,000 clones, approximately 88% seen once. The sample belongs to a study of blood T cell repertoires in COVID-19. The overall study: Collection of acute and convalescent COVID-19 samples took place in the United States, Italy and Spain. The analysed material was cDNA or gDNA that came from T cells, B-cell-depleted T cells, or PBMCs.

The specimen sequenced was peripheral blood. This clonotype was obtained from a woman of 80 years or more with acute or convalescent COVID-19. The V and J genes are TRBV9 and TRBJ1-1; no clear D gene. The DNA for the CDR3 is TGTGCCAGCAGCGTAGCCCCCGGGAACACTGAAGCTTTCTTT. It codes for CASSVAPGNTEAFF.